This TCR beta chain was recorded in a study of CD8+CD57+ T cells in acquired aplastic anemia. Study in general: Sorted cells (CD4+ and CD8+) yielded DNA amounts that averaged roughly 3.5 ug.

This clonotype appeared many times. The study profiled TCR beta VDJ and CDR3 using genomic DNA as template. One entry per CDR3 protein, called by TCRdb with MiXCR from the reads. The table has approximately 200,000 distinct CDR3 sequences, around 59% seen once. Germline V gene lookup returns CDR1 SGDLS and CDR2 YYNGEE. This CDR3 is built from 14 residues. The V gene lost 2 bases and the J gene lost 0 bases, with 6 bases spanning the gap. The J gene is TRBJ1-3, the V gene TRBV9; D gene uncertain. This clonotype originated in a human donor in good health, serving as a control. Sequenced material: sorted CD4+, CD8+, or CD8+CD57+ T cells (not recorded which) from PBMCs. The CDR3 region has the DNA TGTGCCAGCAGCGTTGGATCCTCTGGAAACACCATATATTTT. Residues: CASSVGSSGNTIYF.